The rows below give T cell receptor beta chains drawn from one sample of a study of T cells in Graves' hyperthyroidism and ophthalmopathy. TCRdb processed the multiplex PCR reads anew with MiXCR; each CDR3 protein has one entry. The sample gives 300,000 to 450,000 distinct CDR3 sequences, roughly 25% of which show up once; around four fifths is in the top ten. The sequencing input was blood. The receptors come from a man over 45 with Graves' hyperthyroidism. Each CDR3 is given with its conserved first and last residue.

cdr3_length	v_call	j_call	cdr3_aa
15	TRBV5-1	TRBJ2-1	CASSHSPGGNNEQFF
15	TRBV30	TRBJ2-7	CAWSGPGTGSYEQYF
15	TRBV7-9	TRBJ2-3	CASSPGAGVIDTQYF
13	TRBV5-1	TRBJ2-7	CASSLGVTSEQYF
13	TRBV28	TRBJ1-1	CASSLPGGTEAFF
14	TRBV20-1	TRBJ2-1	CSARVAGGYNEQFF
16	TRBV20-1	TRBJ2-5	CSANYPGTGGMETQYF
12	TRBV11-2	TRBJ2-2	CACSLGAGKLFF
17	TRBV3-1	TRBJ2-2	CASSRSTGVPGTGELFF
15	TRBV29-1	TRBJ1-2	CSVLSGTARIYGYTF
13	TRBV4-1	TRBJ2-5	CASSFLLQETQYF
22	TRBV11-3	TRBJ1-4	CASSPGPAWGQGESATNEKLFF
15	TRBV15	TRBJ2-4	CATSSPGQGLNIQYF
17	TRBV28	TRBJ2-3	CASGPVLRISSTDTQYF
13	TRBV11-2	TRBJ2-5	CASSKAGTETQYF
17	TRBV24-1	TRBJ2-7	CATTDFTPGTGVYEQYF
16	TRBV2	TRBJ2-3	CASSEYSGRAVDTQYF
14	TRBV6-1	TRBJ1-2	CASSEALGNYGYTF
16	TRBV11-3	TRBJ2-3	CASSQTWGEETDTQYF
14	TRBV25-1	TRBJ1-6	CASSQTGRNSPLHF
14	TRBV12-3/TRBV12-4	TRBJ2-1	CASTPRLNDNEQFF
11	TRBV6-1	TRBJ2-7	CASDRANEQYF
18	TRBV15	TRBJ1-6	CATSRGTGSSSYNSPLHF
15	TRBV11-1	TRBJ2-3	CASSWRQGASDTQYF
13	TRBV12-3/TRBV12-4	TRBJ1-1	CASSLHKTPTAFF
13	TRBV20-1	TRBJ2-5	CSAHPSGVETQYF
13	TRBV19	TRBJ1-5	CASSLQGMVPQHF
14	TRBV12-5	TRBJ2-2	CASGLLAGTGELFF
15	TRBV11-3	TRBJ1-1	CASGTGGRLNTEAFF